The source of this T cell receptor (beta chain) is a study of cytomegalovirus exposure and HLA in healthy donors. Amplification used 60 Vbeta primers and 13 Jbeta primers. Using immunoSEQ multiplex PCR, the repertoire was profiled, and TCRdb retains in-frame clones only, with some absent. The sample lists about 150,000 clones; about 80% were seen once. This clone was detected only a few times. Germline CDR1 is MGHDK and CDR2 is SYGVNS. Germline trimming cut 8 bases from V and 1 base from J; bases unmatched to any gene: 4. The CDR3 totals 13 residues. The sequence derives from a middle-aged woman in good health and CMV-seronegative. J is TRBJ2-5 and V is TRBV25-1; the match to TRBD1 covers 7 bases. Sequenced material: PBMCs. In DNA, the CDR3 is TGTGCCAGCCTGGGACAGCCCCAAGAGACCCAGTACTTC. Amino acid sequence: CASLGQPQETQYF.